Listed below are T cell receptor beta chains from one sample, sequenced in a study of control samples from healthy donors and cancer patients. Measured with immunoSEQ multiplex PCR; TCRdb has only the in-frame clones, and not every one. The table shows 150,000 to 200,000 clones, with approximately 92% occurring only once. What was sequenced was blood. These receptors came from a man between 18 and 29 years old in good health. Each CDR3 is given with its conserved first and last residue. Fields, in order: J gene, D gene, clone size, V gene, CDR3 DNA, CDR3 protein. D genes are given only for firm matches. Clone size, where shown, is once, few, many, or a class for clones that have expanded.

j_call: TRBJ1-2; d_call: .; clone_size: .; v_call: TRBV12-2; cdr3_nt: TGTGCAAGTCGCTTAGAGGTCAGGGGGCCTATAATAGACTATGGCTACACCTTC; cdr3_aa: CASRLEVRGPIIDYGYTF
j_call: TRBJ2-7; d_call: .; clone_size: .; v_call: TRBV12-3/TRBV12-4; cdr3_nt: TGTGCCAGGGCGGGACACCGATTCTACGAGCAGTACTTC; cdr3_aa: CARAGHRFYEQYF
j_call: TRBJ2-4; d_call: TRBD2; clone_size: .; v_call: TRBV7-9; cdr3_nt: TGTGCCAGCGTCACGGAGGCTAGCGGTTTAGCCAAAAACATTCAGTACTTC; cdr3_aa: CASVTEASGLAKNIQYF
j_call: TRBJ2-7; d_call: .; clone_size: .; v_call: TRBV2; cdr3_nt: TGTGCCAGCAGCCGTTTGGGGGGGGCCGTATCCTACGAGCAGTACTTC; cdr3_aa: CASSRLGGAVSYEQYF
j_call: TRBJ2-2; d_call: .; clone_size: .; v_call: TRBV9; cdr3_nt: TGTGCCAGCAGCGTAGTTCCGGGGGCGCCCGGGGAGCTGTTTTTT; cdr3_aa: CASSVVPGAPGELFF
j_call: TRBJ1-5; d_call: .; clone_size: .; v_call: TRBV6-1; cdr3_nt: TGTGCCAGCAGTGAAGATCTGGGGATCGGCAATCAGCCCCAGCATTTT; cdr3_aa: CASSEDLGIGNQPQHF
j_call: TRBJ1-4; d_call: .; clone_size: once; v_call: TRBV7-7; cdr3_nt: TGTGCCTCATATAATGGATTGGGGCGGGGTGAAAAACTGTTTTTT; cdr3_aa: CASYNGLGRGEKLFF
j_call: TRBJ2-1; d_call: TRBD1; clone_size: .; v_call: TRBV29-1; cdr3_nt: TGCAGCGTTGAGTCTGGGACAGGGGGCTCCTACAATGAGCAGTTCTTC; cdr3_aa: CSVESGTGGSYNEQFF
j_call: TRBJ1-2; d_call: .; clone_size: .; v_call: TRBV6-6; cdr3_nt: TGTGCCAGCAGGGGAAGCACTGGGGACGGTAACTATGGCTACACCTTC; cdr3_aa: CASRGSTGDGNYGYTF
j_call: TRBJ1-3; d_call: .; clone_size: .; v_call: TRBV2; cdr3_nt: TGTGCCAGCAGCTCTGGAAACACCATATATTTT; cdr3_aa: CASSSGNTIYF
j_call: TRBJ2-5; d_call: .; clone_size: once; v_call: TRBV5-1; cdr3_nt: TGCGCCAGCAGCTTACAGAGAGACCAGTACTTC; cdr3_aa: CASSLQRDQYF
j_call: TRBJ1-2; d_call: .; clone_size: .; v_call: TRBV6-5; cdr3_nt: TGTGCCAGCAGGGAGGGGCCCGACTATAACTATGGCTACACCTTC; cdr3_aa: CASREGPDYNYGYTF
j_call: TRBJ2-3; d_call: .; clone_size: .; v_call: TRBV4-1; cdr3_nt: TGCGCCAGCAGCCAAGACCAGTTCGGGCGCACAGATACGCAGTATTTT; cdr3_aa: CASSQDQFGRTDTQYF
j_call: TRBJ1-2; d_call: .; clone_size: .; v_call: TRBV2; cdr3_nt: TGTGCCAGCATCCCACCGGAGCGGGCAACCTATGGCTACACCTTC; cdr3_aa: CASIPPERATYGYTF
j_call: TRBJ2-5; d_call: .; clone_size: .; v_call: TRBV7-3; cdr3_nt: TGTGCCAGCAGCTTAACAACAGGTCATCAAGAGACCCAGTACTTC; cdr3_aa: CASSLTTGHQETQYF
j_call: TRBJ2-3; d_call: TRBD2; clone_size: .; v_call: TRBV5-4; cdr3_nt: TGTGCCAGCAGCTCCGGGACTAGCGGGGCTTTAAGCACAGATACGCAGTATTTT; cdr3_aa: CASSSGTSGALSTDTQYF
j_call: TRBJ2-7; d_call: .; clone_size: .; v_call: TRBV30; cdr3_nt: TGTGCCTGGAGTCAAGGGGCAATGTCCTACGAGCAGTACTTC; cdr3_aa: CAWSQGAMSYEQYF
j_call: TRBJ2-6; d_call: .; clone_size: .; v_call: TRBV5-1; cdr3_nt: TGCGCCAGCAGCTTGTTTTCGAGGGCGGCCAGCGTCCTGACTTTC; cdr3_aa: CASSLFSRAASVLTF
j_call: TRBJ1-1; d_call: TRBD1; clone_size: .; v_call: TRBV6-5; cdr3_nt: TGTGCCAGCAGTTACACAGGGGTCCGGAGCACTGAAGCTTTCTTT; cdr3_aa: CASSYTGVRSTEAFF
j_call: TRBJ1-6; d_call: .; clone_size: once; v_call: TRBV28; cdr3_nt: TGTGCCAGCCGTGGGGGCTGGACACCGAGCTCCTATAATTCACCCCTCCACTTT; cdr3_aa: CASRGGWTPSSYNSPLHF
j_call: TRBJ1-6; d_call: TRBD1; clone_size: .; v_call: TRBV19; cdr3_nt: TGTGCCAGTAGTATTGAGGGGCAGGGGGGATCACCCCTCCACTTT; cdr3_aa: CASSIEGQGGSPLHF
j_call: TRBJ2-3; d_call: TRBD2; clone_size: .; v_call: TRBV5-5; cdr3_nt: TGTGCCAGCAGTCGGACTAGCGGTCCAGATACGCAGTATTTT; cdr3_aa: CASSRTSGPDTQYF
j_call: TRBJ1-2; d_call: .; clone_size: .; v_call: TRBV9; cdr3_nt: TGTGCCAGCAGCGTAACGGGGGATGGAGGCTATGGCTACACCTTC; cdr3_aa: CASSVTGDGGYGYTF
j_call: TRBJ2-5; d_call: .; clone_size: .; v_call: TRBV4-1; cdr3_nt: TGCGCCAGCAGCCAACCCGGCTCCAGACAAGAGACCCAGTACTTC; cdr3_aa: CASSQPGSRQETQYF
j_call: TRBJ1-5; d_call: TRBD1; clone_size: .; v_call: TRBV15; cdr3_nt: TGTGCCACCAGCAGAAAACCAGGGGGCTTGGATCAGCCCCAGCATTTT; cdr3_aa: CATSRKPGGLDQPQHF
j_call: TRBJ1-5; d_call: .; clone_size: few; v_call: TRBV10-2; cdr3_nt: TGCGCCAGCAGTGAGATGGGCCCCAATCAGCCCCAGCATTTT; cdr3_aa: CASSEMGPNQPQHF
j_call: TRBJ2-1; d_call: TRBD2; clone_size: once; v_call: TRBV2; cdr3_nt: TGTGCCAGCAGTGAGGGACTAGCGGGGGGGCCCTACTACAATGAGCAGTTCTTC; cdr3_aa: CASSEGLAGGPYYNEQFF
j_call: TRBJ1-1; d_call: TRBD1; clone_size: .; v_call: TRBV7-9; cdr3_nt: TGTGCCAGCAGCGTTTCAGGGGGGAACACTGAAGCTTTCTTT; cdr3_aa: CASSVSGGNTEAFF
j_call: TRBJ1-6; d_call: TRBD1; clone_size: .; v_call: TRBV19; cdr3_nt: TGTGCCAGTAGCCTTGACTCGGGACAGGGGTCACCCCTCCACTTT; cdr3_aa: CASSLDSGQGSPLHF
j_call: TRBJ2-5; d_call: .; clone_size: .; v_call: TRBV3-1/TRBV3-2; cdr3_nt: TGTGCCAGCAGCCCGGCCAGTTTCGAGACCCAGTACTTC; cdr3_aa: CASSPASFETQYF
j_call: TRBJ2-3; d_call: TRBD2; clone_size: .; v_call: TRBV24-1; cdr3_nt: TGTGCCACCAGTGATCCGACTAGCGGGGGAGATACGCAGTATTTT; cdr3_aa: CATSDPTSGGDTQYF
j_call: TRBJ2-2; d_call: .; clone_size: once; v_call: TRBV5-1; cdr3_nt: TGCGCCAGCAGCTTGAAGGGACACCCGAACACCGGGGAGCTGTTTTTT; cdr3_aa: CASSLKGHPNTGELFF